This T cell receptor (beta chain) came from a study of OX40 agonist ivuxolimab in advanced cancers. The CDR3 runs to 16 residues. V lost 8 bases to trimming and J lost 2 bases, with 19 bases between them. Germline lookup yields CDR1 MNHEY and CDR2 SMNVEV (reference sequence). The table came from immunoSEQ multiplex PCR; TCRdb's copy has only in-frame clones and leaves some out. The sample holds tens of thousands of clones, 94% seen once. This clone came up once. The clonotype was recovered from an adult with an advanced solid tumor such as melanoma, head and neck, liver or kidney cancer. Sequencing was performed on CD4+ or CD8+ T cells sorted from blood, taken in a trial of the OX40 agonist ivuxolimab. The chain has TRBV27 and TRBJ1-5; D not certain. CDR3 residues: CASRQRAAQGNQPQHF. The CDR3, as DNA: TGTGCCAGCCGCCAAAGGGCAGCCCAAGGCAATCAGCCCCAGCATTTT.